The rows below give T cell receptor beta chains drawn from one sample of a study of shared clonotypes between healthy human individuals. Sequenced by immunoSEQ multiplex PCR; TCRdb stores in-frame clones only, minus some. Of around 620,000 clones in the sample, roughly 95% were seen once. The sequenced sample was naive CD8+ T cells sorted from blood. The receptors come from a woman aged 25 to 39 in good health. Each CDR3 is given with its conserved first and last residue. D genes are given only for firm matches. Size tells how often a clone was seen (once, few, many) or the class of an expanded clone, and some rows leave it out.

v_call	cdr3_length	clone_size	j_call	d_call	cdr3_nt	cdr3_aa
TRBV28	15	NA	TRBJ2-1	TRBD2	TGTGCCAGCAGTTCGACTAGCGGGGTTTACAATGAGCAGTTCTTC	CASSSTSGVYNEQFF
TRBV2	13	NA	TRBJ2-5	NA	TGTGCCAGCAGCGATTACTTCCAAGAGACCCAGTACTTC	CASSDYFQETQYF
TRBV9	13	NA	TRBJ2-7	NA	TGTGCCAGCAGCGGTGACAAGCCCTACGAGCAGTACTTC	CASSGDKPYEQYF
TRBV6-1	15	NA	TRBJ1-2	TRBD1	TGTGCCAGCAGTGAATATGACAGGGGAAACTATGGCTACACCTTC	CASSEYDRGNYGYTF
TRBV15	15	NA	TRBJ2-1	NA	TGTGCCACCAGCAAGGGGCAGGGCTCCTACAATGAGCAGTTCTTC	CATSKGQGSYNEQFF
TRBV27	12	NA	TRBJ1-6	NA	TGTGCCAGCAGGGGGTTCGGATCACCCCTCCACTTT	CASRGFGSPLHF
TRBV18	18	NA	TRBJ2-2	NA	TGTGCCAGCTCACCCACCCGAGGAGCGGGTCCTCGCGGCGGGGAGCTGTTTTTT	CASSPTRGAGPRGGELFF
TRBV27	13	once	TRBJ1-1	NA	TGTGCCAGCAGTTTATCGATACGTACTGAAGCTTTCTTT	CASSLSIRTEAFF
TRBV13	13	NA	TRBJ1-1	NA	TGTGCCAGCAGCTTGGGGGGGCAGACTGAAGCTTTCTTT	CASSLGGQTEAFF
TRBV4-1	15	NA	TRBJ1-4	NA	TGCGCCAGCAGCCAAGTGGGGGCAACTAATGAAAAACTGTTTTTT	CASSQVGATNEKLFF
TRBV7-8	15	NA	TRBJ2-3	NA	TGTGCCAGCAGCCGTGGGACCATTGGGACAGATACGCAGTATTTT	CASSRGTIGTDTQYF